Listed here are 13 T cell receptor beta chains from one sample, sequenced in a study of vaccination effects on CD4 cells after COVID-19. Profiling relied on immunoSEQ multiplex PCR, and the TCRdb table lists in-frame clones only, not all of them. The sample carries fewer than 30,000 clones, 72% recorded once. CD4+ T cells specific for antigen were expanded with viral peptide pools by the ViraFEST assay before sequencing. Scientists isolated CD4+ T cells after a roughly 10-day culture period ended. In the vaccine recipients, nucleocapsid antibodies were negative and there was no prior SARS-CoV-2 infection. The antigens of these receptors remain unknown. The material sequenced was CD4+ T cells from PBMCs cultured with SARS-CoV-2 spike peptides, taken before COVID-19 vaccination. The receptors derive from a human donor who received a COVID-19 vaccine.

The chain links TRBV18 to TRBJ2-5; 7 bases are a match to TRBD2. The V gene's germline CDR1 is KGHSH and CDR2 LQKENI. The CDR3 loop spans 16 amino acids. J gave up 1 base and V 6 bases, and 11 bases lay outside the gene matches. The CDR3 DNA reads TGTGCCAGCTCGCCATCGGGGGGAACGATCCAAGAGACCCAGTACTTC. Protein product: CASSPSGGTIQETQYF.

The chain employs TRBV27 and TRBJ1-2, with D hard to call. There are 14 residues in the CDR3. V gave up 6 bases and J gave up 3 bases, with 14 bases separating them. Germline values: CDR1 MNHEY, CDR2 SMNVEV (reference sequence). The CDR3 DNA follows: TGTGCCAGCAGGGGCCCCATTAACTACTATGGCTACACCTTC. Protein sequence: CASRGPINYYGYTF.

The V call is TRBV5-1, the J call TRBJ1-6; 10 positions agree with TRBD1. The CDR3 is made up of 16 amino acids. CDR1 and CDR2 (germline): SGHRS, YFSETQ. Trimming removed 4 bases from V and 10 bases from J; junction bases left unmatched: 11. CDR3 in amino acids: CASSLSSGTGDSPLHF. The CDR3 region has the DNA TGCGCCAGCAGCCTCAGCTCAGGGACAGGGGACTCACCCCTCCACTTT.

The rearrangement joins TRBV5-1 to TRBJ2-7, with D perhaps matching TRBD2 (5 bases). Germline loops: CDR1 SGHRS, CDR2 YFSETQ. The germline V and J ends were trimmed by 5 bases and 5 bases, with 8 bases remaining between them. This CDR3 contains 11 residues. The CDR3 DNA sequence: TGCGCCAGCAGTCAAGCGGACGAGCAGTACTTC. Its translation: CASSQADEQYF.

The chain recombines TRBV18 with TRBJ2-1; D may be TRBD1 (5 bases). Looked up from germline, CDR1 is KGHSH and CDR2 is LQKENI. V gave up 1 base and J gave up 4 bases, with 8 bases separating them. The CDR3 covers 14 residues. The CDR3 bases are TGTGCCAGCTCACCACAGGGGCGGTACAATGAGCAGTTCTTC. The encoded protein is CASSPQGRYNEQFF. Based on the CDR3 plus reference TRBV18 and TRBJ2-1, the full variable domain is NAGVMQNPRHLVRRRGQEARLRCSPMKGHSHVYWYRQLPEEGLKFMVYLQKENIIDESGMPKERFSAEFPKEGPSILRIQQVVRGDSAAYFCASSPQGRYNEQFFGPGTRLTVL.

The CDR3 DNA follows: TGCGCCAGCAGCCCAAACAGCAGGGCGGGCGCGAGGGACATTCAGTACTTC. Encoded protein: CASSPNSRAGARDIQYF. This sequence joins TRBV5-1 and TRBJ2-4; D may correspond to TRBD1 or TRBD2 (5 bases each). There are 17 residues in the CDR3. Germline CDR1 reads SGHRS; CDR2 reads YFSETQ. V lost 4 bases to trimming and J lost 8 bases, with 25 bases between them. The full variable domain, rest sourced from reference TRBV5-1 and TRBJ2-4, is KAGVTQTPRYLIKTRGQQVTLSCSPISGHRSVSWYQQTPGQGLQFLFEYFSETQRNKGNFPGRFSGRQFSNSRSEMNVSTLELGDSALYLCASSPNSRAGARDIQYFGAGTRLSVL.

This chain connects TRBV19 to TRBJ2-6; D is possibly TRBD2 (6 bases). The CDR3 contains 16 residues. Germline V CDR1 and CDR2: LNHDA, SQIVND (reference sequence). The V end was cut by 8 bases, the J end by 2 bases, with 16 bases between. The CDR3 loop is CASGPSGFTGANVLTF. The CDR3 DNA is TGTGCCAGTGGCCCCAGCGGGTTCACTGGGGCCAACGTCCTGACTTTC.

Details on this clone: Sequence at one end of the junction differs from germline and may be a read error. The chain joins TRBV7-2 to TRBJ2-7, with TRBD2 matching 10 bases. Germline V gives CDR1 SGHTA, CDR2 FQGNSA. The CDR3 runs to 15 residues. The CDR3 sequence: CASSLAGAHSYEQYF. CDR3 bases: TGTGCCAGCAGCCTAGCGGGAGCCCATTCCTACGAGCAGTACTTC.

The chain recombines TRBV5-1 with TRBJ2-3; the D is unclear. Trimming stripped 6 bases from V and 1 base from J, with 15 bases between. Germline CDR1 SGHRS, CDR2 YFSETQ. This CDR3 spans 15 amino acids. The CDR3 nucleotides are TGCGCCAGCACCCCGGGCGGTCTGGGCACAGATACGCAGTATTTT. The encoded protein is CASTPGGLGTDTQYF.

The V gene is TRBV29-1, the J gene TRBJ1-1; maybe TRBD1 (6 bases). CDR1 is SQVTM and CDR2 is ANQGSEA in the germline V gene. Trimming cost V 4 bases and J 3 bases, with 12 bases left between them. This CDR3 comprises 13 residues. The CDR3 protein is CSVVGGGDTEAFF. Written as DNA, the CDR3 is TGCAGCGTTGTAGGAGGGGGGGACACTGAAGCTTTCTTT.

In nucleotides, the CDR3 is TGTGCCAGCAGCAGGACCCTGGGACTAGCGGGAGGGGGGAACACCGGGGAGCTGTTTTTT. Translation: CASSRTLGLAGGGNTGELFF. V gene TRBV6-6 combines with J gene TRBJ2-2; 16 bases match TRBD2. In germline, CDR1 is MNHNY, CDR2 SVGAGI (reference sequence). The trim removed 6 bases at V and 1 base at J, leaving 11 bases unmatched. The CDR3 sequence is 20 residues long.

This clone was recorded only once. This rearrangement joins TRBV5-4 to TRBJ2-5; the D gene is possibly TRBD2 (6 bases). The CDR3 has 16 residues. The V gene lost 4 bases and the J gene lost 2 bases, with 18 bases spanning the gap. Germline V gives CDR1 SGHNT, CDR2 YYREEE (reference sequence). The chain's CDR3 is CASSHPTGGPQETQYF. The CDR3 region has the DNA TGTGCCAGCAGCCACCCCACCGGGGGACCTCAAGAGACCCAGTACTTC.

The chain couples TRBV19 to TRBJ1-1; possible D gene TRBD1, 5 bases. In germline, CDR1 is LNHDA, CDR2 SQIVND (reference sequence). The CDR3 extends over 14 amino acids. V was trimmed by 5 bases and J by 2 bases, leaving 12 bases between them. The CDR3 spells CASSWAGINTEAFF. For the CDR3, the DNA is TGTGCCAGTAGTTGGGCAGGGATAAACACTGAAGCTTTCTTT. Filled out from reference TRBV19 and TRBJ1-1, the complete variable domain reads DGGITQSPKYLFRKEGQNVTLSCEQNLNHDAMYWYRQDPGQGLRLIYYSQIVNDFQKGDIAEGYSVSREKKESFPLTVTSAQKNPTAFYLCASSWAGINTEAFFGQGTRLTVV.